This T cell receptor beta chain comes out of a study of OX40 agonist ivuxolimab in advanced cancers. Libraries were prepared by immunoSEQ multiplex PCR; TCRdb keeps only in-frame clonotypes and omits some of them. The sample holds 75,000 to 95,000 clones, around 87% seen once. The V and J ends lost 5 bases and 5 bases, in that order; junction bases with no gene match: 4. In germline, CDR1 is MNHEY, CDR2 SVGAGI. The CDR3 contains 15 residues. This specimen consisted of CD4+ or CD8+ T cells sorted from blood, obtained in a trial of the OX40 agonist ivuxolimab. This receptor was taken from an adult with an advanced solid tumor such as melanoma, head and neck, liver or kidney cancer. The V gene is TRBV6-5, the J gene TRBJ1-5; 12 bases agree with TRBD1. The CDR3, as DNA: TGTGCCAGCAGTCTGGGACAGGGGGCGGATCAGCCCCAGCATTTT. Protein product: CASSLGQGADQPQHF.